This TCR beta chain is from a study of response to subunit inactivated influenza vaccine. Study conclusions and caveats: Authors suggested that a seasonal influenza vaccination recruits few new T cells each time.

Germline CDR1 reads SGHKS; CDR2 reads YYEKEE (reference sequence). Trimming took off 7 bases at V and 6 bases at J, with 19 bases between the two ends. The CDR3 totals 15 residues. As for this clonotype: Its antigen is currently unknown.

TCRdb reprocessed the RT-PCR reads with MiXCR, giving one entry per CDR3 protein. This sample yields 650,000 to 800,000 distinct CDR3 sequences, of which around a sixth are seen a single time; roughly a tenth belongs to the top ten. The sample here was PBMCs from blood, taken more than 4 days after vaccination. This TCR came from a middle-aged man who received an inactivated influenza vaccine. The chain employs TRBV5-5 and TRBJ2-2, with D perhaps being TRBD1 or TRBD2 (5 bases each). CDR3 bases: TGTGCCAGCGGGGGACGGGACCTTCTAGCCGGGGAGCTGTTTTTT. Protein: CASGGRDLLAGELFF.